A single sample is the source of the 15 T cell receptor beta chains below, sequenced in a study of T cells in localized non-small cell lung cancer. Data came from immunoSEQ multiplex PCR; TCRdb stores just in-frame clones and leaves some out. This table holds tens of thousands of clones, about 89% found once. This sample comprised PBMCs, obtained before any cancer treatment. The receptor source for this set is a man between 35 and 75 years old with stage II squamous cell lung carcinoma.

As DNA, the CDR3 is TGTGCCAGCAGCCCCAGGACAGGGGGATCTAACTATGGCTACACCTTC. Protein product: CASSPRTGGSNYGYTF. The chain is built from TRBV9 and TRBJ1-2; 10 positions agree with TRBD1. The CDR3 has 16 amino acids. The V and J ends lost 4 bases and 0 bases, in that order; junction bases with no gene match: 6. Germline V gives CDR1 SGDLS, CDR2 YYNGEE.

V is TRBV30 and J is TRBJ2-7; D possibly corresponds to TRBD1 (5 bases). Trimming pared 1 base from V and 0 bases from J, leaving 16 bases between. Looked up from germline, CDR1 is GTSNPN and CDR2 is SVGIG (reference sequence). This CDR3 spans 16 amino acids. The CDR3 nucleotides read TGTGCCTGGAGTGAAAAGGTGACAGTATTCTCCTACGAGCAGTACTTC. Translated, it gives CAWSEKVTVFSYEQYF. Based on the CDR3 plus reference TRBV30 and TRBJ2-7, the full variable domain is SQTIHQWPATLVQPVGSPLSLECTVEGTSNPNLYWYRQAAGRGLQLLFYSVGIGQISSEVPQNLSASRPQDRQFILSSKKLLLSDSGFYLCAWSEKVTVFSYEQYFGPGTRLTVT.

The gene calls are TRBV5-1 and TRBJ2-5; 7 nucleotides line up with TRBD1. CDR1 and CDR2 from the germline V gene are SGHRS and YFSETQ. The CDR3 runs 15 residues. With 3 bases clipped from V and 5 bases from J, the junction kept 10 bases outside the gene matches. CDR3 bases: TGCGCCAGCAGCTCGCAGGGGGTTTCTAGTGAGACCCAGTACTTC. This sequence encodes CASSSQGVSSETQYF.

The gene calls are TRBV7-2 and TRBJ1-2; 8 bases are shared with TRBD1. Germline V CDR1 and CDR2: SGHTA, FQGNSA. Trimming at V came to 3 bases and at J to 6 bases, leaving 3 bases not matched to a gene. CDR3 length: 13 amino acids. CDR3 sequence: CASSLTGDDGYTF. The CDR3 nucleotides are TGTGCCAGCAGCTTGACAGGGGACGATGGCTACACCTTC.

This chain uses TRBV7-6 with TRBJ2-5; weak D call: TRBD1 (7 bases). Germline CDR1 is SGHVS and CDR2 is FNYEAQ. There are 14 residues in the CDR3. The V end was cut by 1 base, the J end by 5 bases, with 11 bases between. The CDR3 coding sequence is TGTGCCAGCAGCTTAGTGTCAGGGGGGGAGACCCAGTACTTC. This translates into CASSLVSGGETQYF.

The chain has TRBV5-4 and TRBJ2-7; TRBD1 agrees at 9 bases. The junction had 9 bases not matched to a gene; V was cut back by 2 bases and J by 6 bases. Germline lookup yields CDR1 SGHNT and CDR2 YYREEE (reference sequence). The CDR3 loop spans 15 amino acids. The CDR3 nucleotides are TGTGCCAGCAGCTTACCGGGACAGGGCCTCCCCGAGCAGTACTTC. It codes for CASSLPGQGLPEQYF.

The chain recombines TRBV30 with TRBJ1-2, with D possibly being TRBD1 (6 bases). The V gene's germline CDR1 is GTSNPN and CDR2 SVGIG (reference sequence). The germline V and J ends were trimmed by 1 base and 0 bases, with 6 bases remaining between them. This CDR3 has 13 amino acids. The CDR3 region has the DNA TGTGCCTGGAGTGGGGGGCCTAACTATGGCTACACCTTC. This translates into CAWSGGPNYGYTF.

The chain uses TRBV7-9 and TRBJ1-2; D is undetermined. The ends were cut back, 0 bases at V and 4 bases at J, with 9 bases in the middle. This CDR3 spans 14 amino acids. Germline CDR1 is SEHNR and CDR2 is FQNEAQ (reference sequence). The CDR3 here is CASSLALTGYGYTF. In nucleotides, the CDR3 is TGTGCCAGCAGCTTAGCATTGACGGGCTATGGCTACACCTTC.

The chain links TRBV10-3 to TRBJ2-7; 10 bases agree with TRBD1. This CDR3 has 13 amino acids. The V and J ends lost 10 bases and 2 bases, in that order; junction bases with no gene match: 5. Germline values: CDR1 ENHRY, CDR2 SYGVKD. In nucleotides, the CDR3 is TGTGCCACAGGGACAGGGGACCCCTACGAGCAGTACTTC. Amino acid sequence: CATGTGDPYEQYF.

This clone was detected only once. CDR3 sequence (DNA): TGTGCCAGCAGTGGAGACAGGGGGCGAACAGATACGCAGTATTTT. It yields the protein CASSGDRGRTDTQYF. The J gene is TRBJ2-3, the V gene TRBV2, with TRBD1 matching 10 bases. The germline gives CDR1 SNHLY, CDR2 FYNNEI. V dropped 4 bases and J dropped 3; count of bases not matched to a gene: 4. The length of the CDR3 is 15 residues.

CDR3 bases: TGTGCCAGCAGCTCCTACCCCAGGGGGAGATACACTGAAGCTTTCTTT. Protein: CASSSYPRGRYTEAFF. V and J are TRBV11-2 and TRBJ1-1; 7 nucleotides agree with TRBD1. The V and J ends lost 4 bases and 3 bases, in that order; junction bases with no gene match: 11. Germline assignment: CDR1 SGHAT and CDR2 FQNNGV. The CDR3 spans 16 residues.

The sample holds one count of this clone. The chain employs TRBV6-1 and TRBJ2-1; no firm D call. The V and J ends lost 1 base and 10 bases respectively, with 11 bases between them. The germline CDR1 and CDR2 sequences are MNHNS and SASEGT. The CDR3 is 13 amino acids. CDR3 nucleotides: TGTGCCAGCAGTGAAGAAACCCTCCGGGAGCAGTTCTTC. As protein: CASSEETLREQFF.

The chain couples TRBV14 to TRBJ1-2; D uncertain. The CDR3 runs 14 residues. Germline V gene data show CDR1 as SGHDN and CDR2 as FVKESK. V was shortened by 4 bases and J by 0 bases, with 9 bases between the two germline ends. The CDR3 DNA sequence: TGTGCCAGCAGCCCAAGGACCACTAACTATGGCTACACCTTC. This encodes CASSPRTTNYGYTF.

This chain connects TRBV4-2 to TRBJ2-2; 7 nucleotides align to TRBD2. The V segment lost 5 bases and the J segment 0 bases; nucleotides outside the gene matches: 9. The CDR3 covers 17 residues. Looked up from germline, CDR1 is LGHNA and CDR2 is YNFKEQ. In DNA, the CDR3 is TGTGCCAGCAGCTCGTTTCTTAGCGGGTCGAACACCGGGGAGCTGTTTTTT. As protein: CASSSFLSGSNTGELFF.

The chain is built from TRBV30 and TRBJ2-3; 8 bases agree with TRBD2. CDR3 size: 15 residues. Germline CDR1 GTSNPN, CDR2 SVGIG (reference sequence). With V trimmed by 8 bases and J by 5 bases, 15 bases remained unmatched. CDR3 DNA sequence: TGTGCCCGAACGGGAGGCGGGGGGAAGGTAGATACGCAGTATTTT. Translating gives CARTGGGGKVDTQYF.